The clone carrying this TCR beta chain was recorded at least ten times. The antigen remains undetermined. The authors ran a second PCR of about 7 to 12 cycles using a sample-barcoded 5' primer and a J-beta primer mix. TCRdb called the 5' RACE reads again in MiXCR, with one record for every CDR3 protein. The data hold about 800,000 distinct CDR3 sequences, with 20% to 30% observed a single time. These data are taken from a study of blood T cells in healthy people across ages. The CDR3 sequence is 14 residues long. The germline V gene has CDR1 LGHNA and CDR2 YSLEER. V shed 4 bases and J shed 1 base, with 5 bases lying between them. Study-level results: Donor CMV infection status was unknown, possibly confounding age-related changes in expanded clonotypes.

The sample was also linked to a second study, of T cells of mothers and their children. This second study notes: Nine systemically healthy Caucasian donors: three mothers, six children. Microchimeric T cell clones that persisted were not detected.

Sequencing input: blood. The V call is TRBV4-3, the J call TRBJ2-6, with D uncertain. The clonotype originates from a boy aged 10-17 years in good health. CDR3 sequence reads: CASSLRSGANVLTF. The CDR3 coding sequence is TGCGCCAGCAGCCTCCGATCTGGGGCCAACGTCCTGACTTTC.